A selection of T cell receptor beta chains follows, all from one sample in a study of persistence of HIV-infected CD4 T cells. Libraries were prepared by immunoSEQ multiplex PCR; TCRdb keeps only in-frame clonotypes and omits some of them. The profile shows roughly 45,000 clones, around 92% of them singletons. Their recognized antigens are unknown. The sample here was CD4+ T cells sorted from PBMCs after approximately 19-hour stimulation, taken from a patient who received antiretroviral therapy. Receptors were obtained from an adult man with HIV who was CMV-seropositive. Both conserved end residues are part of each CDR3. Each record gives: V gene, CDR3 protein.

TRBV11-3,CASSSGQAANTGELFF
TRBV18,CASSFGTGNSNEQYF
TRBV24-1,CATSESQGANQPQHF
TRBV19,CASIDLLNTEAFF
TRBV3-1/TRBV3-2,CASSQARQSGYTF
TRBV7-9,CASSYGLAGGNTDTQYF
TRBV5-6,CASSLAGVQPQHF
TRBV18,CASSPGVQARNTEAFF
TRBV18,CASSPTAPPGELFF
TRBV2,CASSDSGGYGYTF
TRBV27,CASSLTRQTEAFF
TRBV4-2,CASSQEWAGRETGELFF
TRBV6-5,CASRLLASSYNEQFF
TRBV6-5,CASTRVTGELFF
TRBV2,CASSEGTATRNF
TRBV6-5,CASKGQGPQPQHF
TRBV28,CASSYGGTDTQYF
TRBV6-5,CASSHMDSPYEQYF
TRBV19,CASSLNGQVTYNEQFF
TRBV7-9,CASSFGGSWGNEQFF
TRBV30,CAWSGGGAISNTIYF
TRBV19,CASSIGQGRERTEAFF
TRBV2,CASSETPPGTVIKAFF
TRBV12-3/TRBV12-4,CASSYTESGYTF
TRBV2,CASRSEAGNQPQHF
TRBV18,CASSPQGTGTEAFF
TRBV15,CATSKGRVGDSPLHF
TRBV24-1,CATSDTEAGYTF
TRBV2,CASSPTPQGNQPQHF
TRBV6-6,CASRDRETQPQHF
TRBV5-4,CASSWAGVDLTGELFF
TRBV27,CASSGTGLYEQYF
TRBV18,CASSLTGSSNQPQHF
TRBV4-1,CASSQDGTISLTSSYNSPLHF
TRBV12-3/TRBV12-4,CASSLVRHEQYF
TRBV3-1/TRBV3-2,CASATGYTQYF
TRBV29-1,CSVTTQGAHQPQHF
TRBV10-3,CAISESMGDPGNTIYF
TRBV12-5,CASAPGQGNSPLHF
TRBV6-5,CASSYQGPNTGELFF
TRBV6-4,CASSLDSSSYNEQFF
TRBV19,CASSTGQGGYNEQFF